The 11 T cell receptor beta chains in this list originate from one sample, sequenced in a study of cytomegalovirus exposure and HLA in healthy donors. The primer mix had 60 Vbeta and 13 Jbeta primers. Data came from immunoSEQ multiplex PCR; TCRdb stores just in-frame clones and leaves some out. This table has over 150,000 clones, approximately 72% appearing once. Sequenced sample: PBMCs. Receptor source: a young man in good health and CMV-seronegative.

This clone has just a few counts. The chain links TRBV27 to TRBJ2-7; 7 nucleotides match TRBD2. Germline CDR1 is MNHEY and CDR2 is SMNVEV (reference sequence). This CDR3 contains 14 residues. The J segment lost 2 bases and the V segment lost 6 bases, leaving 7 bases of the junction unmatched. The CDR3, as DNA: TGTGCCAGCAGACTACTAGCGTCGACCTACGAGCAGTACTTC. Amino acids: CASRLLASTYEQYF.

The chain employs TRBV5-1 and TRBJ2-1; TRBD1 agrees at 7 bases. V dropped 4 bases and J dropped 0; count of bases not matched to a gene: 7. Germline CDR1 SGHRS, CDR2 YFSETQ. CDR3 length: 16 residues. The CDR3 coding sequence is TGCGCCAGCAGCAGAAACCGGGACAGCTCCTACAATGAGCAGTTCTTC. This encodes CASSRNRDSSYNEQFF.

The V call is TRBV2, the J call TRBJ1-1; TRBD1 agrees at 8 bases. The CDR3 has 13 residues. Trimming cost V 6 bases and J 4 bases; bases outside gene matches: 4. CDR1 is SNHLY and CDR2 is FYNNEI in the germline V gene. The chain's CDR3 is CASSPDRGTEAFF. For the CDR3, the DNA is TGTGCCAGCAGCCCCGACAGGGGCACTGAAGCTTTCTTT.

This clone was counted once. The V call is TRBV27, the J call TRBJ2-1; 13 nucleotides line up with TRBD2. The V gene end was trimmed by 5 bases and the J gene end by 6 bases; junction bases not matched to a gene: 7. The CDR3 is 16 residues long. Germline V CDR1 and CDR2: MNHEY, SMNVEV (reference sequence). This CDR3 is CASSRRTSGSSNEQFF. As DNA, the CDR3 is TGTGCCAGCAGTCGCAGGACTAGCGGGAGTAGCAATGAGCAGTTCTTC.

This sequence joins TRBV10-1 and TRBJ2-5; D is perhaps TRBD1 (5 bases). The CDR3 loop spans 13 amino acids. Trimming left V 2 bases short and J 3 bases short, with 7 bases between. Germline V gene sequence: CDR1 WNHNN, CDR2 SYGVQD (reference sequence). The CDR3 sequence is CASSEPDKETQYF. CDR3 in DNA: TGCGCCAGCAGTGAGCCGGACAAAGAGACCCAGTACTTC.

V is TRBV7-2 and J is TRBJ2-5; TRBD1 matches 8 bases. CDR1 is SGHTA, CDR2 FQGNSA, per germline. The V and J ends lost 4 bases and 1 base, in that order; junction bases with no gene match: 5. The CDR3 extends over 15 amino acids. The CDR3 region has the DNA TGTGCCAGCAGCTACTCCGGGACAGGCCAAGAGACCCAGTACTTC. Translating it yields CASSYSGTGQETQYF. Together with reference TRBV7-2 and TRBJ2-5, the CDR3 gives the full variable domain: GAGVSQSPSNKVTEKGKDVELRCDPISGHTALYWYRQSLGQGLEFLIYFQGNSAPDKSGLPSDRFSAERTGGSVSTLTIQRTQQEDSAVYLCASSYSGTGQETQYFGPGTRLLVL.

The chain combines TRBV5-1 with TRBJ2-1; possibly TRBD2 for D (7 bases). CDR3 size: 14 residues. V was clipped by 1 base and J by 5 bases, with 10 bases between them. The germline gives CDR1 SGHRS, CDR2 YFSETQ. In nucleotides, the CDR3 is TGCGCCAGCAGCTTGTCCGGGGGGCACAATGAGCAGTTCTTC. It translates to CASSLSGGHNEQFF.

CDR3 residues: CASSSPDSPIHEQYF. DNA for the CDR3: TGTGCCAGCAGCTCCCCCGACAGTCCCATCCACGAGCAGTACTTC. The chain has TRBV7-9 and TRBJ2-7; D may be TRBD1 (5 bases). Germline lookup yields CDR1 SEHNR and CDR2 FQNEAQ (reference sequence). The CDR3 has 15 amino acids. V lost 4 bases, J lost 5 bases, and 18 bases lay in between.

The gene calls are TRBV28 and TRBJ2-7; 12 bases line up with TRBD1. After removal of 1 base from V and 5 bases from J, the junction contained 6 bases not matched to a gene. Germline-derived CDR1 and CDR2 are MDHEN and SYDVKM. This CDR3 has 16 residues. The CDR3 sequence is CASSLSPGQGADEQYF. The CDR3 region has the DNA TGTGCCAGCAGTTTATCCCCGGGACAGGGGGCGGACGAGCAGTACTTC.

In its sample, this clone was seen a few times. V is TRBV28 and J is TRBJ1-1, with 8 positions matching TRBD1. Germline trimming cut 7 bases from V and 4 bases from J; bases unmatched to any gene: 8. Per the germline V gene, CDR1 is MDHEN and CDR2 is SYDVKM. This CDR3 is built from 14 residues. CDR3 DNA: TGTGCCAGCAAACCAGGGGGCTGGGGCACTGAAGCTTTCTTT. Residues: CASKPGGWGTEAFF.

For this clone: Germline is not matched at one junction end, which may reflect a read error. CDR3 amino acids: CSSSRGQYYEQYF. CDR3 in DNA: TGTTCCAGCAGCCGAGGACAGTACTACGAGCAGTACTTC. This rearrangement joins TRBV7-9 to TRBJ2-7; weak D call: TRBD1 (6 bases). CDR1 SEHNR and CDR2 FQNEAQ come from the germline V gene (reference sequence). The CDR3 loop spans 13 amino acids.